The clone carrying this T cell receptor beta chain was seen once. MiXCR, run by TCRdb on the RT-PCR reads, gives a single entry per CDR3 protein. The table records about 570,000 distinct CDR3 sequences, 10% to 12% of them present only once. This record belongs to a study of response to subunit inactivated influenza vaccine. The same specimen was also included in a second study, on T cells expressing NK-cell markers. That paper states: For TCR beta, cDNA was produced by 5'RACE template switching with UMIs. Of eight sequenced donors, seven were HCMV-seropositive and one HCMV-seronegative.

The material sequenced was PBMCs from blood, taken on the day of vaccination. The TCR sequence derives from a man in his fifties or sixties who received an inactivated influenza vaccine.

The CDR3 bases are TGTGCCAGCAGGGTGGGGACTAGCGGGAGCAATGAGCAGTTCTTC. Translating gives CASRVGTSGSNEQFF. The chain couples TRBV27 to TRBJ2-1; 14 bases match TRBD2. The CDR3 spans 15 residues. V lost 6 bases to trimming and J lost 6 bases; unmatched junction nucleotides: 4. Germline CDR1 MNHEY, CDR2 SMNVEV (reference sequence).